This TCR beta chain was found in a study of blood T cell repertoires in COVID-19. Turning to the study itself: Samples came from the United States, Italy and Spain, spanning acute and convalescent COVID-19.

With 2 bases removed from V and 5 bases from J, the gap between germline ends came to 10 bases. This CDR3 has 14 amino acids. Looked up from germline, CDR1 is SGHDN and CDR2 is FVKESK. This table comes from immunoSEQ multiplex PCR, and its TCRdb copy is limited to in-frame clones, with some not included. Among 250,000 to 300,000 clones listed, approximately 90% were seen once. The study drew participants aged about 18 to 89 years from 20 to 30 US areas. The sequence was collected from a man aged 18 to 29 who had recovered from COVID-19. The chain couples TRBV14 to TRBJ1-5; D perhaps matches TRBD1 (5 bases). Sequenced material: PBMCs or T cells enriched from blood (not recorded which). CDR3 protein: CASSQQGGDQPQHF. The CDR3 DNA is TGTGCCAGCAGCCAACAGGGAGGGGATCAGCCCCAGCATTTT.